Presented here are 29 T cell receptor beta chains from one specimen sequenced in a study of blood T cell repertoires in COVID-19. Sequencing was performed with immunoSEQ multiplex PCR; in TCRdb, only in-frame clones are kept and a portion is missing. The sample lists approximately 71,000 clones; just over 85% were seen once. Sequences were obtained from peripheral blood. The source is a human donor in a cohort sampled during active COVID-19.

The DNA of the CDR3 is TGTGCCTGCCAATTTAGGACAGGGGCTTGGGAGCAGTACTTC. This sequence encodes CACQFRTGAWEQYF. The chain joins TRBV30 to TRBJ2-7; the match to TRBD1 covers 9 bases. V was clipped by 6 bases and J by 7 bases; unmatched bases: 13. The CDR3 sequence is 14 residues long. The germline V gene has CDR1 GTSNPN and CDR2 SVGIG (reference sequence).

The rearrangement joins TRBV5-1 to TRBJ2-7, with TRBD1 matching 8 bases. CDR1 is SGHRS, CDR2 YFSETQ, per germline. This CDR3 has 13 residues. V lost 4 bases and J lost 5; bases outside the gene matches: 5. The CDR3 here is CASSPDRGHEQYF. CDR3 DNA: TGCGCCAGCAGCCCCGACAGGGGCCACGAGCAGTACTTC.

This chain connects TRBV19 to TRBJ2-7; 11 bases line up with TRBD1. Per germline, CDR1 LNHDA and CDR2 SQIVND (reference sequence). Trimming removed 3 bases from V and 7 bases from J; junction bases left unmatched: 8. The CDR3 loop spans 15 amino acids. CDR3 nucleotides: TGTGCCAGTAGTATTCTCGGGACAGGGGGAAAGGAGCAGTACTTC. Residues: CASSILGTGGKEQYF.

This clone has just one count. The chain combines TRBV4-1 with TRBJ2-2, with 10 bases that match TRBD2. Trimming at V came to 4 bases and at J to 7 bases, leaving 18 bases not matched to a gene. The CDR3 length is 19 residues. The germline V gene encodes CDR1 MGHRA and CDR2 YSYEKL. The chain's CDR3 is CASSPEGTGTSVDSGELFF. As DNA, the CDR3 is TGCGCCAGCAGCCCAGAAGGGACCGGGACTAGCGTGGATAGCGGGGAGCTGTTTTTT.

This chain links TRBV30 with TRBJ2-5; 8 nucleotides align to TRBD2. Germline V gene sequence: CDR1 GTSNPN, CDR2 SVGIG (reference sequence). The CDR3 covers 14 residues. Unmatched junction bases numbered 6, after V lost 2 bases and J lost 4 bases. The CDR3 DNA reads as TGTGCCTGGAGTTCGGGGGGGCAAGGAGAGACCCAGTACTTC. Its protein product is CAWSSGGQGETQYF.

The chain is built from TRBV5-1 and TRBJ2-1; 9 bases are shared with TRBD2. The CDR3 totals 15 residues. J gave up 6 bases and V 1 base, and 5 bases lay outside the gene matches. The germline V gene has CDR1 SGHRS and CDR2 YFSETQ. CDR3 amino acids: CASSLRREGRNEQFF. The CDR3 DNA reads TGCGCCAGCAGCTTGAGGCGGGAGGGCCGCAATGAGCAGTTCTTC.

This chain joins TRBV19 and TRBJ1-4; 7 bases fit TRBD1. The germline V gene encodes CDR1 LNHDA and CDR2 SQIVND (reference sequence). The CDR3 contains 13 residues. V was pared by 7 bases and J by 4 bases, with 3 bases of the junction left unmatched. CDR3 in amino acids: CASTTGYNEKLFF. The DNA of the CDR3 is TGTGCCAGTACGACAGGGTATAATGAAAAACTGTTTTTT.

The chain joins TRBV7-3 to TRBJ1-6; the D gene is possibly TRBD1 (6 bases). V lost 4 bases to trimming and J lost 9 bases, with 16 bases between them. The CDR3 has 15 residues. Germline V gene sequence: CDR1 SGHTA, CDR2 FQGTGA. This CDR3 is CASSSPMDRISPLHF. In DNA form, the CDR3 reads TGTGCCAGCAGCTCCCCGATGGACAGAATTTCACCCCTCCACTTT.

This clone appeared a few times. The chain joins TRBV5-1 to TRBJ2-2; 8 bases align to TRBD1. Losses at the gene ends were 5 bases for V and 1 base for J; bases not matched to a gene: 7. Looked up from germline, CDR1 is SGHRS and CDR2 is YFSETQ. CDR3 length equals 16 residues. The chain's CDR3 is CASRGIGTGNTGELFF. CDR3 sequence (DNA): TGCGCCAGCAGGGGCATCGGGACAGGGAACACCGGGGAGCTGTTTTTT.

CDR3 protein: CASSFWDRGPPYNEQFF. The CDR3 nucleotides are TGTGCCAGCAGCTTTTGGGACAGGGGGCCCCCCTACAATGAGCAGTTCTTC. This chain connects TRBV9 to TRBJ2-1, with 12 positions matching TRBD1. Germline CDR1 SGDLS, CDR2 YYNGEE. Trimming at V came to 4 bases and at J to 2 bases, leaving 7 bases not matched to a gene. The CDR3 length is 17 residues.

J is TRBJ2-7 and V is TRBV30; D may be TRBD2 (7 bases). The CDR3 runs 15 residues. Germline loops: CDR1 GTSNPN, CDR2 SVGIG (reference sequence). The V end was cut by 0 bases, the J end by 2 bases, with 14 bases between. The CDR3: CAWSVWGGATYEQYF. CDR3 bases: TGTGCCTGGAGTGTTTGGGGGGGGGCCACCTACGAGCAGTACTTC.

This chain joins TRBV12-3 or TRBV12-4 and TRBJ1-1; D is ambiguous. The CDR3 loop spans 12 amino acids. The V end was cut by 1 base, the J end by 8 bases, with 8 bases between. The CDR3 DNA reads as TGTGCCAGCAGTTTAGGGGAGGGAGAAGCTTTCTTT. This encodes CASSLGEGEAFF.

V and J are TRBV4-2 and TRBJ1-6, with no clear D. Germline assignment: CDR1 LGHNA and CDR2 YNFKEQ. Trimming took 0 bases from V and 8 from J, leaving 17 bases between them. This CDR3 is built from 17 residues. CDR3 DNA sequence: TGTGCCAGCAGCCAAGATGAAGAGAGAGGGAGTCATTCACCCCTCCACTTT. Translated, it gives CASSQDEERGSHSPLHF.

CDR3 sequence reads: CASTTGNEQFF. The CDR3 DNA is TGTGCCAGCACCACGGGGAATGAGCAGTTCTTC. The rearrangement uses TRBV7-9 and TRBJ2-1; maybe TRBD2 (5 bases). CDR3 length: 11 amino acids. The germline V gene encodes CDR1 SEHNR and CDR2 FQNEAQ (reference sequence). Trimming took 7 bases from V and 7 from J, leaving 8 bases between them.

This chain links TRBV7-2 with TRBJ1-2, with D uncertain. This CDR3 region has 14 residues. V was pared by 5 bases and J by 4 bases, with 14 bases between. CDR1 SGHTA and CDR2 FQGNSA come from the germline V gene. CDR3 in DNA: TGTGCCAGCAGCCCCGCGACATACCCCTATGGCTACACCTTC. It specifies CASSPATYPYGYTF.

This chain's CDR3 is CASSFTIGYSSYEQYF. CDR3 bases: TGTGCCAGCAGCTTTACGATCGGGTATAGCTCCTACGAGCAGTACTTC. This sequence joins TRBV5-5 and TRBJ2-7; no clear D gene. CDR1 SGHKS and CDR2 YYEKEE come from the germline V gene (reference sequence). Trimming pared 2 bases from V and 0 bases from J, leaving 15 bases between. The length of the CDR3 is 16 residues.

V gene TRBV6-1 combines with J gene TRBJ2-7; D is perhaps TRBD2 (5 bases). This CDR3 contains 14 residues. Trimming left V 2 bases short and J 5 bases short, with 13 bases between. The germline V gene encodes CDR1 MNHNS and CDR2 SASEGT. In DNA, the CDR3 is TGTGCCAGCAGTGAATCGGGGTTTCGGAACGAGCAGTACTTC. Translation gives CASSESGFRNEQYF.

The chain recombines TRBV30 with TRBJ1-5; D gene unclear. The germline CDR1 and CDR2 sequences are GTSNPN and SVGIG (reference sequence). V shed 7 bases and J shed 0 bases, with 13 bases lying between them. CDR3 length: 14 amino acids. The CDR3 is CAFRWAGSNQPQHF. In nucleotides, the CDR3 is TGTGCCTTCCGGTGGGCAGGTAGCAATCAGCCCCAGCATTTT.

The chain links TRBV10-3 to TRBJ2-3; D remains unclear. Deletions cut 11 bases from V and 0 bases from J, with 12 bases between. The CDR3 spans 13 residues. CDR1 and CDR2 from the germline V gene are ENHRY and SYGVKD. The CDR3 DNA reads TGTGCCTCCACTACTATGAGCACAGATACGCAGTATTTT. Encoded protein: CASTTMSTDTQYF.

The gene calls are TRBV4-1 and TRBJ2-2, with D possibly TRBD1 on 5 matching bases. Trimming took off 3 bases at V and 6 bases at J, with 11 bases between the two ends. Germline V gene sequence: CDR1 MGHRA, CDR2 YSYEKL. The CDR3 loop spans 14 amino acids. This CDR3 reads CASSHAQGPGELFF. CDR3 bases: TGCGCCAGCAGCCATGCCCAGGGCCCCGGGGAGCTGTTTTTT.

The chain combines TRBV30 with TRBJ2-7; 10 nucleotides align to TRBD1. Germline V gene data show CDR1 as GTSNPN and CDR2 as SVGIG (reference sequence). V gave up 4 bases and J gave up 4 bases; unmatched junction bases: 4. The CDR3 contains 13 residues. The CDR3 loop is CAWTRDRGYEQYF. The CDR3 DNA reads as TGTGCCTGGACCCGGGACAGGGGATACGAGCAGTACTTC.

This clone has just one count. V gene TRBV5-6 combines with J gene TRBJ1-2, with 10 nucleotides matching TRBD1. After removal of 1 base from V and 3 bases from J, the junction contained 3 bases not matched to a gene. CDR1 is SGHDT, CDR2 YYEEEE, per germline. The CDR3 has 15 amino acids. This chain's CDR3 is CASSLSGTGDYGYTF. Written as DNA, the CDR3 is TGTGCCAGCAGCTTGTCCGGGACAGGGGACTATGGCTACACCTTC.

The V call is TRBV30, the J call TRBJ1-4; D remains unclear. This CDR3 region has 14 residues. Per germline, CDR1 GTSNPN and CDR2 SVGIG (reference sequence). Trimming took off 0 bases at V and 4 bases at J, with 9 bases between the two ends. The CDR3: CAWSVLGVNEKLFF. DNA of the CDR3: TGTGCCTGGAGTGTACTGGGAGTTAATGAAAAACTGTTTTTT.

The chain employs TRBV15 and TRBJ2-2; perhaps TRBD2 as D (5 bases). Trimming stripped 3 bases from V and 13 bases from J, with 15 bases between. The CDR3 consists of 13 residues. Germline values: CDR1 LNHNV, CDR2 YYDKDF (reference sequence). The chain's CDR3 is CATSSSYSEGLFF. In DNA form, the CDR3 reads TGTGCCACCAGCAGTTCCTACAGCGAGGGGCTGTTTTTT. The full variable domain, its missing parts supplied by reference TRBV15 and TRBJ2-2, is DAMVIQNPRYQVTQFGKPVTLSCSQTLNHNVMYWYQQKSSQAPKLLFHYYDKDFNNEADTPDNFQSRRPNTSFCFLDIRSPGLGDTAMYLCATSSSYSEGLFFGEGSRLTVL.

This chain uses TRBV12-3 or TRBV12-4 with TRBJ1-1, with 9 positions matching TRBD1. V gave up 6 bases and J gave up 3 bases; unmatched junction bases: 2. There are 13 residues in the CDR3. CDR3 DNA: TGTGCCAGCAGGACAGGGGGGGACACTGAAGCTTTCTTT. It specifies CASRTGGDTEAFF.

The chain joins TRBV11-3 to TRBJ2-1, with 10 bases identical to TRBD2. Germline V gene lookup returns CDR1 SGHNT and CDR2 YENEEA. Unmatched junction bases numbered 11, after V lost 4 bases and J lost 11 bases. This CDR3 region has 15 residues. CDR3 DNA sequence: TGTGCCAGCAGCTATGAGCGTGGACTAGCGGCTCAGCAGTTCTTC. Translating gives CASSYERGLAAQQFF.

The gene calls are TRBV28 and TRBJ1-5; a possible D gene is TRBD1 (5 bases). In germline, CDR1 is MDHEN, CDR2 SYDVKM. The CDR3 runs 12 residues. Trimming took 8 bases from V and 3 from J, leaving 8 bases between them. In DNA, the CDR3 is TGTGCCAGCGACAGCCCCAATCAGCCCCAGCATTTT. Translated: CASDSPNQPQHF.

This chain joins TRBV4-3 and TRBJ2-5, with D possibly being TRBD1 (6 bases). CDR1 is LGHNA and CDR2 is YSLEER in the germline V gene. The CDR3 is made up of 15 amino acids. V lost 0 bases to trimming and J lost 1 base, with 9 bases between them. The chain's CDR3 is CASSQDPRGQETQYF. The CDR3 DNA follows: TGCGCCAGCAGCCAAGATCCCAGGGGCCAAGAGACCCAGTACTTC.

This chain connects TRBV5-4 to TRBJ2-4; D ambiguous. Trimming cost V 0 bases and J 3 bases, with 10 bases left between them. Germline CDR1 and CDR2: SGHNT and YYREEE (reference sequence). This CDR3 contains 15 residues. The CDR3 coding sequence is TGTGCCAGCAGCTTGGCCCCACGGGTCAAAAACATTCAGTACTTC. This gives the protein CASSLAPRVKNIQYF. Together with reference TRBV5-4 and TRBJ2-4, the CDR3 gives the full variable domain: ETGVTQSPTHLIKTRGQQVTLRCSSQSGHNTVSWYQQALGQGPQFIFQYYREEENGRGNFPPRFSGLQFPNYSSELNVNALELDDSALYLCASSLAPRVKNIQYFGAGTRLSVL.